The 29 T cell receptor beta chains presented below share a single source sample, sequenced in a study of control samples from healthy donors and cancer patients. TCRdb's copy holds only in-frame clones and misses some; the assay was immunoSEQ multiplex PCR. The sample records approximately 72,000 clones, around 89% being singletons. The sample taken for sequencing was blood. The receptors originated from a man aged 45-65 years in good health.

The gene calls are TRBV5-6 and TRBJ2-2, with a possible D match to TRBD2 (5 bases). CDR3 length equals 14 residues. Germline lookup yields CDR1 SGHDT and CDR2 YYEEEE. V lost 3 bases and J lost 6, with 12 bases in between. This CDR3 is CASSWTRWSGELFF. The CDR3 DNA is TGTGCCAGCAGCTGGACTCGGTGGTCCGGGGAGCTGTTTTTT.

This chain uses TRBV2 with TRBJ1-2; D uncertain. The CDR3 runs 14 residues. From germline, CDR1 is SNHLY and CDR2 FYNNEI. Trimming pared 1 base from V and 4 bases from J, leaving 10 bases between. CDR3 coding DNA: TGTGCCAGCAGTGAAGTTCTGGGTGCCTATGGCTACACCTTC. Translation: CASSEVLGAYGYTF. The full variable domain, with the rest looked up from reference TRBV2 and TRBJ1-2, is EPEVTQTPSHQVTQMGQEVILRCVPISNHLYFYWYRQILGQKVEFLVSFYNNEISEKSEIFDDQFSVERPDGSNFTLKIRSTKLEDSAMYFCASSEVLGAYGYTFGSGTRLTVV.

The chain employs TRBV27 and TRBJ1-6, with 7 bases matching TRBD1. The ends lost 6 bases at V and 7 bases at J; junction bases unmatched: 6. This CDR3 spans 14 amino acids. Per germline, CDR1 MNHEY and CDR2 SMNVEV (reference sequence). The CDR3 region is CASRRDSENSPLHF. CDR3 nucleotides: TGTGCCAGCAGGCGGGACAGCGAAAATTCACCCCTCCACTTT.

This rearrangement joins TRBV3-1 (or the pseudogene TRBV3-2) to TRBJ2-1, with D tentatively TRBD2 (6 bases). Germline V gene data show CDR1 as LGHDT and CDR2 as YNNKEL (reference sequence). Between the trimmed V and J ends, which lost 1 base and 8 bases, there was a span of 18 bases. This CDR3 has 16 amino acids. The CDR3: CASSQGDRDFTDEQFF. CDR3 in DNA: TGTGCCAGCAGCCAAGGGGACCGGGACTTCACCGATGAGCAGTTCTTC.

V and J are TRBV30 and TRBJ2-7; D gene ambiguous. CDR1 is GTSNPN and CDR2 is SVGIG in the germline V gene (reference sequence). CDR3 length: 12 amino acids. V lost 0 bases to trimming and J lost 5 bases, with 8 bases between them. In DNA, the CDR3 is TGTGCCTGGAGTGTAGTCGCAAACGAGCAGTACTTC. Translated: CAWSVVANEQYF.

Only a few counts were recorded for this clone. The genes are TRBV28 and TRBJ2-7; D unclear. Trimming removed 8 bases at V and 1 base at J, with 15 bases between. The CDR3 consists of 14 residues. The germline CDR1 and CDR2 sequences are MDHEN and SYDVKM. Here the CDR3 reads CASGTLHMSYEQYF. The DNA for the CDR3 is TGTGCCAGCGGCACTCTCCACATGTCCTACGAGCAGTACTTC.

CDR3 sequence: CASSIARGKGTQYF. CDR3 in DNA: TGTGCCAGTAGTATAGCCCGGGGCAAAGGGACCCAGTACTTC. This chain links TRBV19 with TRBJ2-5, with D perhaps given as TRBD1 or TRBD2 (5 bases each). The CDR3 totals 14 residues. V lost 1 base, J lost 7 bases, and 13 bases lay in between. Germline lookup yields CDR1 LNHDA and CDR2 SQIVND (reference sequence).

The chain combines TRBV7-9 with TRBJ1-4; TRBD1 matches 8 bases. The CDR3 consists of 17 residues. CDR1 and CDR2 (germline): SEHNR, FQNEAQ (reference sequence). V lost 2 bases, J lost 3 bases, and 8 bases stayed unmatched. CDR3 in DNA: TGTGCCAGCAGCTTAACCCTCAGGGGGCTAGCTAATGAAAAACTGTTTTTT. Amino acid sequence: CASSLTLRGLANEKLFF.

The chain's CDR3 is CASSLGQGKYEQYF. The DNA of the CDR3 is TGTGCCAGCAGCTTGGGACAGGGTAAATACGAGCAGTACTTC. The chain links TRBV5-6 to TRBJ2-7; 7 bases are a match to TRBD1. V was pared by 0 bases and J by 4 bases, with 4 bases of the junction left unmatched. Germline CDR1 reads SGHDT; CDR2 reads YYEEEE. This CDR3 has 14 residues.

V usage is TRBV30 and J usage is TRBJ1-2; D unclear. The V end was cut by 0 bases, the J end by 3 bases, with 8 bases between. The CDR3 length is 13 residues. The germline CDR1 and CDR2 sequences are GTSNPN and SVGIG (reference sequence). The CDR3 loop is CAWSVLWDYGYTF. Written as DNA, the CDR3 is TGTGCCTGGAGTGTACTATGGGACTATGGCTACACCTTC. Together with reference TRBV30 and TRBJ1-2, the CDR3 gives the full variable domain: SQTIHQWPATLVQPVGSPLSLECTVEGTSNPNLYWYRQAAGRGLQLLFYSVGIGQISSEVPQNLSASRPQDRQFILSSKKLLLSDSGFYLCAWSVLWDYGYTFGSGTRLTVV.

The chain employs TRBV9 and TRBJ1-2, with 8 bases fitting TRBD1. V dropped 4 bases and J dropped 5; count of bases not matched to a gene: 7. From germline, CDR1 is SGDLS and CDR2 YYNGEE. This CDR3 has 14 amino acids. The CDR3 DNA reads TGTGCCAGCAGCACAAGGACAGGGAGTTATGGCTACACCTTC. Amino acids: CASSTRTGSYGYTF.

The chain has TRBV6-6 and TRBJ1-5; D is perhaps TRBD1 (5 bases). CDR3 length: 15 amino acids. CDR1 is MNHNY and CDR2 is SVGAGI in the germline V gene (reference sequence). Trimming pared 2 bases from V and 6 bases from J, leaving 14 bases between. CDR3 DNA: TGTGCCAGCAGTTACGTGGCGCAGGGACGTCAGCCCCAGCATTTT. Its protein is CASSYVAQGRQPQHF.

The V gene is TRBV7-2, the J gene TRBJ2-2; D gene ambiguous. CDR3 length: 11 residues. V shed 3 bases and J shed 6 bases, with 2 bases lying between them. Per the germline V gene, CDR1 is SGHTA and CDR2 is FQGNSA. CDR3 nucleotides: TGTGCCAGCAGCTTTGCCGGGGAGCTGTTTTTT. Translation gives CASSFAGELFF.

The chain carries TRBV4-2 and TRBJ2-7; no reliable D call. This CDR3 has 14 residues. V shed 0 bases and J shed 3 bases, with 9 bases lying between them. Germline values: CDR1 LGHNA, CDR2 YNFKEQ. CDR3 residues: CASSQDRRSYEQYF. The CDR3, as DNA: TGTGCCAGCAGCCAAGATCGTCGAAGCTACGAGCAGTACTTC.

This rearrangement joins TRBV2 to TRBJ1-3; no reliable D call. Deletions cut 5 bases from V and 0 bases from J, with 8 bases between. CDR1 SNHLY and CDR2 FYNNEI come from the germline V gene. CDR3 size: 14 residues. The CDR3 protein is CASSRTNSGNTIYF. The DNA of the CDR3 is TGTGCCAGCAGTCGGACTAACTCTGGAAACACCATATATTTT.

A single count supports this clone. This chain links TRBV6-5 with TRBJ2-3; 8 bases line up with TRBD2. This CDR3 has 14 amino acids. Germline V lookup: CDR1 MNHEY, CDR2 SVGAGI. J lost 3 bases, V lost 10 bases, and 9 bases had no gene match. CDR3 DNA: TGTGCCATCAAACTAGCGGCACAAACAGATACGCAGTATTTT. Protein sequence: CAIKLAAQTDTQYF.

The chain employs TRBV30 and TRBJ1-4; D unclear. The germline V and J ends were trimmed by 3 bases and 6 bases, with 8 bases remaining between them. CDR3 length: 12 residues. The germline CDR1 and CDR2 sequences are GTSNPN and SVGIG (reference sequence). CDR3 residues: CAWRSQDEKLFF. The CDR3 DNA reads as TGTGCCTGGAGGAGCCAAGATGAAAAACTGTTTTTT.

The rearrangement links TRBV19 to TRBJ2-5, with D uncertain. Germline V lookup: CDR1 LNHDA, CDR2 SQIVND (reference sequence). The V gene lost 5 bases and the J gene lost 4 bases, with 14 bases spanning the gap. The CDR3 extends over 14 amino acids. The CDR3 DNA sequence: TGTGCCAGTAGTTCCACCTTCATACGAGAGACCCAGTACTTC. Residues: CASSSTFIRETQYF.

V is TRBV6-5 and J is TRBJ1-2; maybe TRBD1 (5 bases). This CDR3 is built from 14 residues. V gave up 2 bases and J gave up 2 bases, with 9 bases separating them. The germline CDR1 and CDR2 sequences are MNHEY and SVGAGI. CDR3 in DNA: TGTGCCAGCAGTTACAACGGGGGGAACTATGGCTACACCTTC. It encodes CASSYNGGNYGYTF.

V usage is TRBV11-2 and J usage is TRBJ1-4, with unresolved D. There are 14 residues in the CDR3. Deletions cut 3 bases from V and 0 bases from J, with 5 bases between. Germline loops: CDR1 SGHAT, CDR2 FQNNGV. The CDR3 is CASSFATTNEKLFF. In DNA form, the CDR3 reads TGTGCCAGCAGCTTTGCGACAACTAATGAAAAACTGTTTTTT.

The gene calls are TRBV6-5 and TRBJ2-2, with D hard to call. V was cut by 9 bases and J by 3 bases, with 8 bases left in between. The CDR3 runs to 12 residues. Germline assignment: CDR1 MNHEY and CDR2 SVGAGI. The CDR3 DNA sequence: TGTGCCAGTAAGAAGGACACCGGGGAGCTGTTTTTT. Residues: CASKKDTGELFF.

This clone was seen a single time. The chain joins TRBV10-2 to TRBJ1-5, with D perhaps matching TRBD1 (6 bases). There are 15 residues in the CDR3. Trimming left V 4 bases short and J 6 bases short, with 16 bases between. CDR1 and CDR2 (germline): WSHSY, SAAADI. CDR3 in amino acids: CASSVLGGLGQPQHF. DNA for the CDR3: TGCGCCAGCAGTGTTTTAGGGGGGCTGGGTCAGCCCCAGCATTTT.

The gene calls are TRBV2 and TRBJ1-5; D not resolved. The CDR3 length is 11 residues. CDR1 is SNHLY, CDR2 FYNNEI, per germline. The V and J ends lost 6 bases and 5 bases respectively, with 5 bases between them. CDR3 in amino acids: CASRGDQPQHF. For the CDR3, the DNA is TGTGCCAGCAGGGGAGATCAGCCCCAGCATTTT. The whole variable domain, filled in from reference TRBV2 and TRBJ1-5, reads EPEVTQTPSHQVTQMGQEVILRCVPISNHLYFYWYRQILGQKVEFLVSFYNNEISEKSEIFDDQFSVERPDGSNFTLKIRSTKLEDSAMYFCASRGDQPQHFGDGTRLSIL.

This clone appeared a single time. V and J are TRBV3-1 (or the pseudogene TRBV3-2) and TRBJ1-3; TRBD1 agrees at 9 bases. The CDR3 runs 16 residues. CDR1 is LGHDT and CDR2 is YNNKEL in the germline V gene (reference sequence). V lost 1 base, J lost 5 bases, and 6 bases stayed unmatched. CDR3 DNA sequence: TGTGCCAGCAGCCAAGGGGCCGGGACAGGGAGAAACACCATATATTTT. It is translated as CASSQGAGTGRNTIYF.

On this clone: Additional DNA sequences in this sample encode the identical CDR3. The chain links TRBV19 to TRBJ2-1, with D perhaps matching TRBD1 or TRBD2 (5 bases each). Germline V lookup: CDR1 LNHDA, CDR2 SQIVND (reference sequence). There are 15 residues in the CDR3. V was shortened by 3 bases and J by 2 bases, with 11 bases between the two germline ends. The CDR3 is CASSIGQGPYNEQFF. The CDR3 coding sequence is TGTGCCAGTAGTATCGGGCAGGGACCCTACAATGAGCAGTTCTTC. Full variable domain (outside the CDR3, taken from reference TRBV19 and TRBJ2-1): DGGITQSPKYLFRKEGQNVTLSCEQNLNHDAMYWYRQDPGQGLRLIYYSQIVNDFQKGDIAEGYSVSREKKESFPLTVTSAQKNPTAFYLCASSIGQGPYNEQFFGPGTRLTVL.

The chain uses TRBV3-1 (or the pseudogene TRBV3-2) and TRBJ1-5; TRBD1 matches 8 bases. Germline assignment: CDR1 LGHDT and CDR2 YNNKEL (reference sequence). V gave up 0 bases and J gave up 4 bases; unmatched junction bases: 2. The CDR3 contains 15 residues. CDR3 sequence (DNA): TGTGCCAGCAGCCAAGAACAGGGGGTAAATCAGCCCCAGCATTTT. Translation gives CASSQEQGVNQPQHF.

The CDR3 region has the DNA TGCAGCGTTGAAGGGGGGACAGGTGTTAGGGATGAGCAGTTCTTC. This encodes CSVEGGTGVRDEQFF. The chain has TRBV29-1 and TRBJ2-1; 8 bases agree with TRBD1. V was clipped by 1 base and J by 8 bases; unmatched bases: 10. The CDR3 consists of 15 residues. Germline-derived CDR1 and CDR2 are SQVTM and ANQGSEA.

CDR3 DNA sequence: TGCGCCAGCAGCAACGACAGGGTAGCCGCCTATGGCTACACCTTC. Its translation: CASSNDRVAAYGYTF. This chain connects TRBV5-1 to TRBJ1-2; 7 nucleotides match TRBD1. The CDR3 covers 15 residues. The germline V gene has CDR1 SGHRS and CDR2 YFSETQ. The J segment lost 4 bases and the V segment lost 4 bases, leaving 10 bases of the junction unmatched.

The rearrangement links TRBV2 to TRBJ2-1; TRBD2 is a possible D gene (6 bases). There are 15 residues in the CDR3. Trimming took off 1 base at V and 7 bases at J, with 14 bases between the two ends. The germline gives CDR1 SNHLY, CDR2 FYNNEI. CDR3 region: CASSEERVTGNEQFF. CDR3 bases: TGTGCCAGCAGTGAAGAGCGGGTCACTGGGAATGAGCAGTTCTTC.